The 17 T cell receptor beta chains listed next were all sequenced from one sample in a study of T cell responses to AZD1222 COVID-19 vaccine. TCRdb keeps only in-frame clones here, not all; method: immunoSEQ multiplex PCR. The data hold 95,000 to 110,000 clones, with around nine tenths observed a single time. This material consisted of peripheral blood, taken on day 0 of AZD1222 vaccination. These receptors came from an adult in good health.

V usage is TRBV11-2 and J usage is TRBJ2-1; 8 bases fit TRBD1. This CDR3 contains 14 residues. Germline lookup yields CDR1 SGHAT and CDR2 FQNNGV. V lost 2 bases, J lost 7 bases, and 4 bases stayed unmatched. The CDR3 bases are TGTGCCAGCAGCTTAACAGGGGGGTTGAATGAGCAGTTCTTC. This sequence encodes CASSLTGGLNEQFF.

CDR3 region: CASSSRLKTGYTGELFF. CDR3 coding DNA: TGTGCCAGCAGCTCCAGACTTAAAACAGGGTACACCGGGGAGCTGTTTTTT. The chain couples TRBV13 to TRBJ2-2; D might be TRBD1 (6 bases). The V and J ends lost 4 bases and 3 bases respectively, with 18 bases between them. Germline CDR1 and CDR2: PRHDT and FYEKMQ (reference sequence). This CDR3 region has 17 residues.

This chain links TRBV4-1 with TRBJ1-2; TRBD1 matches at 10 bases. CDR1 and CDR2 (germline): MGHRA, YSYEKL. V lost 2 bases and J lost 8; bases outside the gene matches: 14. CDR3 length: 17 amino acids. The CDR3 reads CASSQPAGTGVLRGYTF. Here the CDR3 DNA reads TGCGCCAGCAGCCAACCGGCCGGGACAGGGGTGTTACGGGGCTACACCTTC.

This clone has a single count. The CDR3 DNA is TGTGCCAGCAGCTTAGAGTTTGCCACTGAAGCTTTCTTT. Translated, it gives CASSLEFATEAFF. V and J are TRBV7-9 and TRBJ1-1; D not resolved. V was shortened by 1 base and J by 4 bases, with 7 bases between the two germline ends. CDR1 and CDR2 from the germline V gene are SEHNR and FQNEAQ (reference sequence). The CDR3 runs 13 residues.

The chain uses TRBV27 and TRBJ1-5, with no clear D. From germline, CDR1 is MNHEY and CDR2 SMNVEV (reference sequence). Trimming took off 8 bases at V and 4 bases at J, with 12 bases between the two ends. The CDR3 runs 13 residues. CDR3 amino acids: CASGSFRNQPQHF. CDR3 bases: TGTGCCAGCGGGAGTTTTAGGAATCAGCCCCAGCATTTT.

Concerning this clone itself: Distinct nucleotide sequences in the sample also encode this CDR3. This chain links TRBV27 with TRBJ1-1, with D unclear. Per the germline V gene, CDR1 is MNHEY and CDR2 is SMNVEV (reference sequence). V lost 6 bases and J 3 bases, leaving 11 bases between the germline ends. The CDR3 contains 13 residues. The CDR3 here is CASSHTWDTEAFF. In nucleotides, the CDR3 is TGTGCCAGCAGCCATACCTGGGACACTGAAGCTTTCTTT.

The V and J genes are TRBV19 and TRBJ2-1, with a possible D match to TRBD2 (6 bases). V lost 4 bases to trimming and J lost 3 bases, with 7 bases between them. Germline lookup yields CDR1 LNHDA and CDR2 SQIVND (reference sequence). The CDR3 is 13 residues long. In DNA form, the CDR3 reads TGTGCCAGTAGTAATAGCGGCTACAATGAGCAGTTCTTC. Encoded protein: CASSNSGYNEQFF.

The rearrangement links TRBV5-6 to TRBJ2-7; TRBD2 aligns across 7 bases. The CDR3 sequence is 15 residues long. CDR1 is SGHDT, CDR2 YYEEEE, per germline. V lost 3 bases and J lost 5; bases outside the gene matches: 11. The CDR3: CASSSPGLGRHEQYF. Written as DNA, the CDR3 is TGTGCCAGCAGCTCACCCGGACTAGGGCGGCACGAGCAGTACTTC.

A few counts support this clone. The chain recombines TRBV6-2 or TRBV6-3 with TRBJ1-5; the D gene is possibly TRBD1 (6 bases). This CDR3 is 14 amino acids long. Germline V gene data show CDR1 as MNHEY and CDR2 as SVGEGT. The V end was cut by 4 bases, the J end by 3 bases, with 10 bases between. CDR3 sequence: CASSSRDINQPQHF. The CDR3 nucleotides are TGTGCCAGCAGTTCCCGGGACATCAATCAGCCCCAGCATTTT.

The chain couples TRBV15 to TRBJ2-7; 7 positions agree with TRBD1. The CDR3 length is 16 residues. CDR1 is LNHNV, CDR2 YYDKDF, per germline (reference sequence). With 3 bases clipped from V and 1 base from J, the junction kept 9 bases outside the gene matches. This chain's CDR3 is CATSRIPGTASYEQYF. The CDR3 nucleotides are TGTGCCACCAGCAGGATCCCCGGGACAGCGTCCTACGAGCAGTACTTC.

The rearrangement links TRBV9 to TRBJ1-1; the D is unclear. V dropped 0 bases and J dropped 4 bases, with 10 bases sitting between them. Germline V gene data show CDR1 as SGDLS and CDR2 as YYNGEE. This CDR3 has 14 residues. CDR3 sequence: CASSVGVGPTEAFF. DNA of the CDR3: TGTGCCAGCAGCGTAGGCGTAGGCCCCACTGAAGCTTTCTTT.

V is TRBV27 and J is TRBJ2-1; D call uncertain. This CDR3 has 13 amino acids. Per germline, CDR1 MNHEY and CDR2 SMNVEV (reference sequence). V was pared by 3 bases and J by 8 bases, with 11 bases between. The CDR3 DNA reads TGTGCCAGCAGTTTCGGCCAGCTATATGAGCAGTTCTTC. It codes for CASSFGQLYEQFF.

The CDR3 spells CASIGTSGAGELFF. CDR3 in DNA: TGTGCCAGTATAGGGACTAGCGGGGCCGGGGAGCTGTTTTTT. The chain uses TRBV19 and TRBJ2-2, with 13 bases identical to TRBD2. CDR1 is LNHDA and CDR2 is SQIVND in the germline V gene (reference sequence). The CDR3 extends over 14 amino acids. V dropped 7 bases and J dropped 6; count of bases not matched to a gene: 2.

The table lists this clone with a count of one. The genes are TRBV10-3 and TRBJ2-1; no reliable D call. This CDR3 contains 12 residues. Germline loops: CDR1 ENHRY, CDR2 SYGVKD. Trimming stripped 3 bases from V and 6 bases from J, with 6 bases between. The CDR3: CAISDDVNEQFF. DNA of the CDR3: TGTGCCATCAGTGATGATGTCAATGAGCAGTTCTTC.

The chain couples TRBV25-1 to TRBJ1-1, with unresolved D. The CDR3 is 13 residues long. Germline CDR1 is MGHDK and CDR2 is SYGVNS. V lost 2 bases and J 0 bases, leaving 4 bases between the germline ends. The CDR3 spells CASSEGMNTEAFF. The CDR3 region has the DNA TGTGCCAGCAGTGAAGGTATGAACACTGAAGCTTTCTTT. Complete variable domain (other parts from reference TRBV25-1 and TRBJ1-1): EADIYQTPRYLVIGTGKKITLECSQTMGHDKMYWYQQDPGMELHLIHYSYGVNSTEKGDLSSESTVSRIRTEHFPLTLESARPSHTSQYLCASSEGMNTEAFFGQGTRLTVV.

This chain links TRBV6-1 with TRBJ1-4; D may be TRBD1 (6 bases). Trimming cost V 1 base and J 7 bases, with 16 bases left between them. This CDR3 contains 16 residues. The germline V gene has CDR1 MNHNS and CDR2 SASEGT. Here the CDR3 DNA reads TGTGCCAGCAGTGAAGGCTTGGGGGGCGCGGGTGAAAAACTGTTTTTT. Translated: CASSEGLGGAGEKLFF.

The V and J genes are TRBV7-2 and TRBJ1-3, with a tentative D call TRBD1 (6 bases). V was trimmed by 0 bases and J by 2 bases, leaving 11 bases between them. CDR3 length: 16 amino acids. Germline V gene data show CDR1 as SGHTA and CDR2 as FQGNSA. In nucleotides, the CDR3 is TGTGCCAGCAGCTTAGCCCCCAACAGGGCTGGAAACACCATATATTTT. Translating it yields CASSLAPNRAGNTIYF.